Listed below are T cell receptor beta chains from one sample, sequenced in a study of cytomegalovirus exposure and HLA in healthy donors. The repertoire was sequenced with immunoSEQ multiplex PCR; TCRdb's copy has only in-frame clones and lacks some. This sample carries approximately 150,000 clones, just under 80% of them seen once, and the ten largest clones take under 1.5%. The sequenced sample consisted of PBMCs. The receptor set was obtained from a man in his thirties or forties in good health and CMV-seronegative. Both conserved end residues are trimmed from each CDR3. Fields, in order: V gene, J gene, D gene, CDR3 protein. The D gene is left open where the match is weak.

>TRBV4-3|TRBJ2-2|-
ASSQDPGAGELF
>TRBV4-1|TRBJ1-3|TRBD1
ASSQPGTGGLGNTIY
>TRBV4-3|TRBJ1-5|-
ASSLSRVGNQPQH
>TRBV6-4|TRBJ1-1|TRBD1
ASTPTGTYTEAF
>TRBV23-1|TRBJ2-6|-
ASSPIPPFWRAGANVLT
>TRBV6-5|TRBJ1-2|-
ASSSDAPGEGGYT
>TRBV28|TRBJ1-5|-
ASSLPGARNQPQH
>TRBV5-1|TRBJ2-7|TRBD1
ASSLALTGPSYEQY
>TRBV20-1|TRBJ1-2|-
SIGQNYGYT
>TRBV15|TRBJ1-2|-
ATSRDLQYNYGYT
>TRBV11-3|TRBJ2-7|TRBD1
ASSLTTGTGGIYEQY
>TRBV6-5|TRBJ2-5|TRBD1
ASSPGTGGRETQY
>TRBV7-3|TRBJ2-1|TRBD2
ASSSNRLAESYNEQF
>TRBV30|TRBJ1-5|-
AWSGVGNQPQH
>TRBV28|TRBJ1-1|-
ASSLSRGYTEAF
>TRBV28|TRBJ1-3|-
ASSLWSSGNTIY
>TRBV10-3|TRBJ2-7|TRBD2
AISEGLAGAYEQY
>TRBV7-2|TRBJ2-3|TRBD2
ASSLVSGTYRTDTQY
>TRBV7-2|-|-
ASSYPGHYISYEQY
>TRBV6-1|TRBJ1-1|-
ASSASWRNTEAF
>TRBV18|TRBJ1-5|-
ASSPLRTANQPQH
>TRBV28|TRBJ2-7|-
ASSFGPGRSYEQY
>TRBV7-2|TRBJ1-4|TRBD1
ASSLQGEFEKLF
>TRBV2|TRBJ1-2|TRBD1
ASTARDRGAKGYT